The present T cell receptor beta chain was sequenced within a study of identical twins. This clonotype was counted a single time. The V end lost 10 bases, the J end lost 3 bases, and 16 bases lay between the germline ends. This CDR3 spans 13 amino acids. Germline CDR1 reads MNHEY; CDR2 reads SMNVEV (reference sequence). TCRdb re-analysed the 5' RACE reads in MiXCR, keeping a single row per CDR3 protein. The sample records about 810,000 distinct CDR3 sequences, more than 9% being singletons. A further study also used this sample, focusing on yellow fever vaccine responses in identical twins.

The chain employs TRBV27 and TRBJ2-7; D call uncertain. Sequencing was carried out using PBMCs. The clonotype originates from a woman aged 18-35 years in good health. This chain's CDR3 is CATSSGWGYEQYF. CDR3 DNA: TGTGCCACCAGCAGTGGATGGGGCTACGAGCAGTACTTC.